The clone carrying this T cell receptor (beta chain) was counted only a few times. What it binds is unknown. Relying on iRepertoire HTBI primers and Arm-PCR of CDR3 regions, the team built TCR beta libraries. Via MiXCR, TCRdb re-called the multiplex PCR reads, giving one row per CDR3 protein. Among fewer than 400,000 distinct CDR3 sequences listed, around 20% were seen once. The time point here: persistent/refractory GD, antithyroid drugs over 5 years with positive TRAb. Making the TCR library involved RNA that had been extracted from PBMCs. The diagnosis of Graves' disease used American Thyroid Association guidelines. This specimen belongs to a study of regulatory T cells in long-lasting Graves disease. CDR1 is SGDLS, CDR2 YYNGEE, per germline. The CDR3 runs to 16 residues. V shed 2 bases and J 6 bases; nucleotides not matched to a gene: 7. General study results and limits: TRBV28 was favored in persistent disease, as were TRBJ1-2 and TRBJ2-5.

The specimen was peripheral blood mononuclear cells (PBMCs), collected when the disease was refractory, from a patient treated with antithyroid drugs. The chain is built from TRBV9 and TRBJ2-7, with TRBD2 matching over 14 bases. The source of this sequence is a female donor with Graves disease. Here the CDR3 reads CASSVQGLAGAGEQYF. CDR3 in DNA: TGTGCCAGCAGCGTCCAGGGACTAGCGGGAGCCGGCGAGCAGTACTTC.